These 8 T cell receptor beta chains were sequenced from one sample in a study of cytomegalovirus exposure and HLA in healthy donors. The PCR used 60 Vbeta and 13 Jbeta primers. The repertoire was sequenced with immunoSEQ multiplex PCR; TCRdb's copy has only in-frame clones and lacks some. The table has approximately 89,000 clones, around 68% seen once. Specimen: PBMCs. Receptors were obtained from a female donor in good health and CMV-seronegative.

The chain couples TRBV19 to TRBJ1-1; 7 positions agree with TRBD1. Germline V gives CDR1 LNHDA, CDR2 SQIVND (reference sequence). The CDR3 spans 13 residues. V shed 5 bases and J 7 bases; nucleotides not matched to a gene: 7. The CDR3 DNA follows: TGTGCCAGTAGTTACGGGACAGCCCATGAAGCTTTCTTT. The encoded protein is CASSYGTAHEAFF.

A single count supports this clone. This sequence joins TRBV27 and TRBJ2-7, with 8 positions matching TRBD1. There are 14 residues in the CDR3. Germline lookup yields CDR1 MNHEY and CDR2 SMNVEV (reference sequence). J gave up 3 bases and V 5 bases, and 6 bases lay outside the gene matches. The CDR3 DNA reads as TGTGCCAGCAGTCCGGGGACAGGTCTCTACGAGCAGTACTTC. This codes for CASSPGTGLYEQYF.

The genes are TRBV18 and TRBJ2-3; D is perhaps TRBD2 (5 bases). V was cut by 1 base and J by 2 bases, with 13 bases left in between. Germline values: CDR1 KGHSH, CDR2 LQKENI. The CDR3 runs 16 residues. CDR3 bases: TGTGCCAGCTCACCACTCTCCAGCGGCCCCACAGATACGCAGTATTTT. It translates to CASSPLSSGPTDTQYF.

This clone was observed a handful of times. The chain carries TRBV9 and TRBJ2-1; the D is unclear. V was trimmed by 0 bases and J by 8 bases, leaving 9 bases between them. Germline V gene lookup returns CDR1 SGDLS and CDR2 YYNGEE. The CDR3 is 13 amino acids. The CDR3 protein is CASSVGPVYEQFF. CDR3 nucleotides: TGTGCCAGCAGCGTAGGTCCGGTCTATGAGCAGTTCTTC.

The chain combines TRBV5-6 with TRBJ1-2; D unclear. CDR1 SGHDT and CDR2 YYEEEE come from the germline V gene. Trimming removed 6 bases from V and 4 bases from J, with 13 bases in between. This CDR3 spans 13 amino acids. The CDR3 here is CASTAWETYGYTF. CDR3 nucleotide sequence: TGTGCCAGCACCGCCTGGGAGACCTATGGCTACACCTTC.

The CDR3 region is CASSPNTGVVETQYF. The DNA of the CDR3 is TGCGCCAGCAGCCCCAATACGGGGGTTGTAGAGACCCAGTACTTC. The chain is built from TRBV5-1 and TRBJ2-5, with a possible D match to TRBD2 (6 bases). Between the trimmed V and J ends, which lost 4 bases and 4 bases, there was a span of 17 bases. Germline values: CDR1 SGHRS, CDR2 YFSETQ. This CDR3 is built from 15 residues.

The V call is TRBV7-9, the J call TRBJ1-1; 7 positions match TRBD1. The V gene end was trimmed by 3 bases and the J gene end by 4 bases; junction bases not matched to a gene: 2. The germline V gene encodes CDR1 SEHNR and CDR2 FQNEAQ (reference sequence). CDR3 length: 13 residues. The DNA for the CDR3 is TGTGCCAGCAGCTTTAAGGGGGCCACTGAAGCTTTCTTT. Translating gives CASSFKGATEAFF.

The chain uses TRBV2 and TRBJ1-2; 8 bases map to TRBD1. The CDR3 runs 14 residues. Germline trimming cut 6 bases from V and 1 base from J; bases unmatched to any gene: 4. Germline loops: CDR1 SNHLY, CDR2 FYNNEI. CDR3: CASRKQGGNYGYTF. In DNA, the CDR3 is TGTGCCAGCAGAAAACAGGGGGGTAACTATGGCTACACCTTC.